This T cell receptor (beta chain) was identified during a study of human T cells and chemical hapten exposure (dated by TCRdb to the early 2020s). The study in broad terms: For sensitization, 2% DPC in acetone was applied to a 2 cm by 2 cm area of upper inner arm skin. Weekly therapeutic DPC doses were additionally applied to the scalp of patients throughout the approximately 25-week study period. Patch testing was performed on the upper back with Finn chambers containing 0.01% DPC, and the patch tests were scored after 6 days according to International Contact Dermatitis Research Group standards. Alopecia areata with under or over 50% scalp involvement, alopecia totalis and alopecia universalis were represented in the patient cohort, which was mostly female. Libraries were pooled for sequencing, and per-sample TCR yields varied mainly because of small differences in library volumes within the pool. In alopecia patients, the study followed how the peripheral blood TCR repertoire changed in vivo over primary and secondary sensitization to diphenylcyclopropenone (DPC), a hapten. Blood samples were taken from patients before sensitization (week 0) and then at 2, 6 and about 24 weeks after DPC sensitization. Twenty-nine alopecia patients provided blood for TCR sequencing at one to four time points (pre-sensitization, 2, 6 and 24 weeks).

CDR1 MDHEN and CDR2 SYDVKM are derived from the germline V gene. Reading from cysteine to phenylalanine, the CDR3 counts 13 amino acids. Of the read, only the CDR3 DNA is kept; its 39 bases are in frame from base 1. V loses 3 bases, J loses 3 bases, and the germline ends lie 8 bases apart. A note on this clonotype: Its binding antigen is unknown. No base-level quality is on record; no much larger clone is a single base apart.

The library was obtained by RACE. Sequencing was carried out with a NextSeq 500. During library preparation, unique molecular identifiers were attached to individual cDNA molecules so that TCRs could be counted quantitatively and reproducibly. From each blood RNA sample, both TCR alpha and TCR beta chains were sequenced. In the paper's pipeline: A median of roughly 98,000 TCRs per sample was observed, with a range of roughly 20,000 to 750,000. The Decombinator software suite was used to annotate V, J and CDR3 in the TCR reads. Every sample was subsampled to the same number of TCRs (28,000) for the PS versus PT1 abundance plots. Expanded TCRs were defined as absent before sensitization and observed at least eight times at the 2-week time point. TCRdb's own reprocessing of the public reads used fastp at Q25 and MiXCR and kept productive beta chains. When rows share a CDR3 protein, they turn into one entry using the most common DNA and genes. V and J calls and clone size were set by TCRdb, not the authors. A total of about 90,000 distinct CDR3 sequences appear in this sample, roughly 11% of them only once. The top ten hold more than 1% of the sample.

The paper as a whole reports these results and caveats: After repeated subsampling, the strength of the expansion versus patch-test correlation and the threshold at which it became significant changed. Expanded TCRs formed significantly more large CDR3 similarity clusters than pre-sensitization or healthy control sets, consistent with antigen-driven responses. Alopecia, a presumed autoimmune disease, was present in all patients, so the immune response of the patients might differ from that of healthy individuals. DPC sensitization did not change the number of TCRs with a frequency above 1 in 1000, and there was no evidence of changes in global repertoire structure. A positive correlation was found between the number of PT1 expanded TCRs and patch test score, with significance reached at thresholds 8, 16 and 32 but not 4.

What this sample's time point label stands for: patch test 3, about 24 weeks after DPC sensitization. The treatment or condition label of this sample denotes: therapeutic diphenylcyclopropenone sensitization with weekly scalp DPC. At each patch-test visit, blood was drawn before the patch test was applied. Patients were considered eligible if aged 18 to 70, diagnosed with alopecia and deemed suitable for DPC therapy, and patients were excluded if pregnant. Unfractionated whole blood was collected in Tempus Blood RNA tubes, and total RNA was extracted from that blood. Source: whole blood, taken in connection with sensitization to the hapten diphenylcyclopropenone (DPC). This sequence was found in a woman in her thirties with alopecia areata. Some clones in this sample may be carry-over from other donors' samples. The V gene is TRBV28 and the J gene is TRBJ1-1, with a tentative D gene TRBD1 over 6 matching bases. The CDR3 protein is CASSFRTDTEAFF. Here is the DNA: TGTGCCAGCAGTTTCAGGACAGACACTGAAGCTTTCTTT.